This TCR beta chain was recovered during a study of control samples from healthy donors and cancer patients. Between the trimmed V and J ends, which lost 3 bases and 4 bases, there was a span of 6 bases. This CDR3 contains 12 residues. The germline V gene has CDR1 MDHEN and CDR2 SYDVKM. Clones were read by immunoSEQ multiplex PCR, and TCRdb kept only the in-frame ones, dropping some. The table has 100,000 or so clones, 91% seen once. This receptor was obtained from a woman aged 30 to 39 in good health. The rearrangement uses TRBV28 and TRBJ1-2, with D unresolved. Input material: blood. CDR3 sequence: CASSFVGYGYTF. CDR3 DNA sequence: TGTGCCAGCAGTTTTGTGGGCTATGGCTACACCTTC.